This T cell receptor beta chain comes out of a study of STAT5B mutations in CD4+ large granular lymphocyte leukemia. CDR1 and CDR2 from the germline V gene are SEHNR and FQNEAQ (reference sequence). This CDR3 comprises 13 residues. As for this clone: Its matching antigen is unknown.

Findings of the study overall: TRBV06-family usage was enriched in top patient clones (8/27) versus controls (2/35). Main leukemic clonotypes were patient-specific, but roughly 25% appeared at low frequency elsewhere.

Profiled with immunoSEQ multiplex PCR; TCRdb holds only in-frame clones, not every one. The table has fewer than 30,000 clones, approximately 84% seen once. The TCR was taken from a human donor in good health. The V gene is TRBV7-9, the J gene TRBJ2-5; D gene ambiguous. The assigned J gene may be wrong: the sequence end matches TRBJ2-7 better. Sequences were obtained from CD4+ T cells from blood buffy coats. In DNA form, the CDR3 reads TGTGCCAGCAGCTTAGATGGGACCTACGAGCAGTACTTC. Its protein is CASSLDGTYEQYF.